This entry lists 18 T cell receptor beta chains sequenced from one sample in a study of blood T cell repertoires in COVID-19. Produced via immunoSEQ multiplex PCR; TCRdb's table is partial and in-frame only. The repertoire holds 250,000 to 350,000 clones, with about 90% as singletons. The sequencing input was peripheral blood. All receptors come from a young woman with COVID-19, enrolled during active disease.

The chain joins TRBV19 to TRBJ2-3; 11 bases are a match to TRBD2. J was trimmed by 0 bases and V by 5 bases; bases with no gene match: 4. CDR3 size: 16 residues. The germline CDR1 and CDR2 sequences are LNHDA and SQIVND (reference sequence). CDR3 residues: CASSSRTSGSTDTQYF. In nucleotides, the CDR3 is TGTGCCAGTAGTTCCCGGACTAGCGGGAGCACAGATACGCAGTATTTT.

This rearrangement joins TRBV5-6 to TRBJ1-5, with unresolved D. The V gene's germline CDR1 is SGHDT and CDR2 YYEEEE. CDR3 length: 13 residues. Trimming took 3 bases from V and 7 from J, leaving 11 bases between them. The CDR3 reads CASSYGEGQPQHF. CDR3 in DNA: TGTGCCAGCAGCTATGGGGAGGGCCAGCCCCAGCATTTT.

The chain links TRBV5-4 to TRBJ1-2; TRBD1 agrees at 7 bases. CDR3 length equals 14 residues. Germline V CDR1 and CDR2: SGHNT, YYREEE (reference sequence). Trimming at V came to 0 bases and at J to 6 bases, leaving 5 bases not matched to a gene. In nucleotides, the CDR3 is TGTGCCAGCAGCTTGGTGACAGGGAAGGATGGCTACACCTTC. Protein product: CASSLVTGKDGYTF.

This sequence joins TRBV5-6 and TRBJ1-1, with D possibly TRBD1 on 5 matching bases. V was clipped by 0 bases and J by 0 bases, with 9 bases between them. There are 15 residues in the CDR3. Germline CDR1 reads SGHDT; CDR2 reads YYEEEE. The CDR3 is CASSLVGAVNTEAFF. The CDR3 bases are TGTGCCAGCAGCTTGGTTGGGGCTGTGAACACTGAAGCTTTCTTT.

The genes are TRBV15 and TRBJ2-5, with D possibly matching TRBD2 (6 bases). The germline CDR1 and CDR2 sequences are LNHNV and YYDKDF (reference sequence). V lost 0 bases and J lost 5, with 13 bases in between. This CDR3 is 15 amino acids long. The CDR3 bases are TGTGCCACCAGCAGAGATCCGACGGGAGAGGAGACCCAGTACTTC. As protein: CATSRDPTGEETQYF.

The chain employs TRBV2 and TRBJ1-5, with 9 positions matching TRBD1. The CDR3 spans 16 residues. Germline CDR1 reads SNHLY; CDR2 reads FYNNEI. The J segment lost 1 base and the V segment lost 6 bases, leaving 7 bases of the junction unmatched. The chain's CDR3 is CASRDHRGLSNQPQHF. The DNA of the CDR3 is TGTGCCAGCAGAGACCACAGGGGGCTGAGCAATCAGCCCCAGCATTTT.

The J gene is TRBJ1-5, the V gene TRBV19; D unresolved. V lost 3 bases, J lost 5 bases, and 8 bases lay in between. CDR3 length: 13 residues. The germline V gene has CDR1 LNHDA and CDR2 SQIVND (reference sequence). The CDR3 loop is CASSIKRDQPQHF. The CDR3 DNA is TGTGCCAGTAGTATTAAGAGAGATCAGCCCCAGCATTTT.

The CDR3 region is CASSLMSTGQPLYYGYTF. In nucleotides, the CDR3 is TGTGCCAGCAGCTTGATGAGCACAGGGCAACCTTTGTACTATGGCTACACCTTC. The chain joins TRBV5-4 to TRBJ1-2; a weak D match, TRBD1 (6 bases). The CDR3 consists of 18 residues. Germline V gene lookup returns CDR1 SGHNT and CDR2 YYREEE (reference sequence). Trimming shortened V by 1 base and J by 3 bases, and 22 bases separated the two germline ends.

The rearrangement uses TRBV5-1 and TRBJ1-2; TRBD1 is a possible D gene (6 bases). Germline V gene sequence: CDR1 SGHRS, CDR2 YFSETQ. V was clipped by 4 bases and J by 2 bases, with 15 bases between them. This CDR3 has 15 residues. CDR3 DNA sequence: TGCGCCAGCAGCCCGGACAGAGCAACCAACTATGGCTACACCTTC. Translation: CASSPDRATNYGYTF.

The chain employs TRBV5-1 and TRBJ1-3, with TRBD1 as a possible D gene (6 bases). The CDR3 length is 17 residues. Deletions cut 1 base from V and 2 bases from J, with 16 bases between. Germline V lookup: CDR1 SGHRS, CDR2 YFSETQ. CDR3 region: CASSLLPAGVAGNTIYF. The DNA for the CDR3 is TGCGCCAGCAGCTTGCTCCCGGCAGGGGTTGCTGGAAACACCATATATTTT. Looking up the rest from reference TRBV5-1 and TRBJ1-3 gives the full variable domain: KAGVTQTPRYLIKTRGQQVTLSCSPISGHRSVSWYQQTPGQGLQFLFEYFSETQRNKGNFPGRFSGRQFSNSRSEMNVSTLELGDSALYLCASSLLPAGVAGNTIYFGEGSWLTVV.

The chain has TRBV10-1 and TRBJ2-2, with D possibly matching TRBD1 (6 bases). Germline V gene sequence: CDR1 WNHNN, CDR2 SYGVQD (reference sequence). This CDR3 region has 13 residues. Trimming left V 4 bases short and J 5 bases short, with 8 bases between. CDR3 residues: CASSVGQTGELFF. The CDR3 bases are TGCGCCAGCAGTGTGGGACAAACCGGGGAGCTGTTTTTT.

The CDR3 region has the DNA TGTGCCAGCAAGACCCGGACAGGGGAATCACCCCTCCACTTT. This encodes CASKTRTGESPLHF. The chain uses TRBV21-1 and TRBJ1-6; the table's TRBD1 call for D was not verified on the DNA. TRBV21-1 is recorded as a pseudogene. The CDR3 spans 14 residues.

The chain links TRBV18 to TRBJ1-6; possibly TRBD1 for D (6 bases). This CDR3 contains 14 residues. V was clipped by 2 bases and J by 8 bases, with 10 bases between them. CDR1 and CDR2 from the germline V gene are KGHSH and LQKENI. The DNA for the CDR3 is TGTGCCAGCTCACCAACGGCAGGGGATTCACCCCTCCACTTT. It is translated as CASSPTAGDSPLHF.

Concerning this clone itself: The sample has other DNA sequences that encode this CDR3 too. The genes are TRBV28 and TRBJ1-2, with D perhaps TRBD1 (5 bases). The CDR3 contains 12 residues. Germline V gene lookup returns CDR1 MDHEN and CDR2 SYDVKM. V lost 2 bases and J 6 bases, leaving 7 bases between the germline ends. The DNA for the CDR3 is TGTGCCAGCAGTTTACTAGGGGATGGCTACACCTTC. Protein product: CASSLLGDGYTF.

The V call is TRBV27, the J call TRBJ2-7; 9 nucleotides agree with TRBD1. This CDR3 has 19 residues. V trimming: 5 bases; J trimming: 2 bases; junction bases outside the gene matches: 19. The germline gives CDR1 MNHEY, CDR2 SMNVEV (reference sequence). This chain's CDR3 is CASSPYHPLPGQGTYEQYF. The CDR3 DNA follows: TGTGCCAGCAGTCCATACCACCCCCTCCCGGGACAGGGTACCTACGAGCAGTACTTC.

The chain joins TRBV4-1 to TRBJ1-5, with a tentative D call TRBD1 (5 bases). The V end lost 3 bases, the J end lost 7 bases, and 19 bases lay between the germline ends. This CDR3 spans 16 amino acids. Germline-derived CDR1 and CDR2 are MGHRA and YSYEKL. In DNA form, the CDR3 reads TGCGCCAGCAGCCACCACGGAGCAGGGAAGGAACAGCCCCAGCATTTT. The encoded protein is CASSHHGAGKEQPQHF.

The chain recombines TRBV19 with TRBJ1-1, with no clear D. Germline CDR1 LNHDA, CDR2 SQIVND (reference sequence). V was cut by 4 bases and J by 1 base, with 10 bases left in between. This CDR3 region has 14 residues. The chain's CDR3 is CASSRGRGNTEAFF. The CDR3 DNA follows: TGTGCCAGTAGTAGAGGGAGAGGGAACACTGAAGCTTTCTTT.

The chain couples TRBV5-5 to TRBJ1-1; D ambiguous. Trimming removed 2 bases at V and 3 bases at J, with 8 bases between. This CDR3 is built from 13 residues. CDR1 and CDR2 (germline): SGHKS, YYEKEE (reference sequence). CDR3 nucleotides: TGTGCCAGCAGCTTCGCGGCAGACACTGAAGCTTTCTTT. As protein: CASSFAADTEAFF.